What follows are 9 T cell receptor beta chains derived from one specimen sequenced in a study of T cell repertoires in MIS-A myocarditis. Clones were sequenced by immunoSEQ multiplex PCR, and TCRdb holds only the in-frame ones, with some missing. The profile shows about 15,000 clones, around two thirds of them singletons. Material for sequencing was left ventricle heart tissue obtained at autopsy. Receptor source: a man younger than 35 with fulminant myocarditis from multisystem inflammatory syndrome in adults (MIS-A) after COVID-19.

This chain connects TRBV5-5 to TRBJ2-2; D call uncertain. Germline V CDR1 and CDR2: SGHKS, YYEKEE (reference sequence). The V end was cut by 3 bases, the J end by 5 bases, with 8 bases between. The CDR3 contains 13 residues. The CDR3 region is CASSSSVTGELFF. DNA for the CDR3: TGTGCCAGCAGCTCATCCGTAACCGGGGAGCTGTTTTTT. The full variable domain, in which reference TRBV5-5 and TRBJ2-2 provide the parts outside the CDR3, is DAGVTQSPTHLIKTRGQQVTLRCSPISGHKSVSWYQQVLGQGPQFIFQYYEKEERGRGNFPDRFSARQFPNYSSELNVNALLLGDSALYLCASSSSVTGELFFGEGSRLTVL.

V and J are TRBV5-1 and TRBJ2-2; D not certain. The V and J ends lost 0 bases and 0 bases respectively, with 9 bases between them. This CDR3 contains 16 residues. The germline V gene encodes CDR1 SGHRS and CDR2 YFSETQ. This CDR3 reads CASSLGAAPNTGELFF. The CDR3 bases are TGCGCCAGCAGCTTGGGGGCAGCTCCGAACACCGGGGAGCTGTTTTTT. The whole variable domain, remainder taken from reference TRBV5-1 and TRBJ2-2, is KAGVTQTPRYLIKTRGQQVTLSCSPISGHRSVSWYQQTPGQGLQFLFEYFSETQRNKGNFPGRFSGRQFSNSRSEMNVSTLELGDSALYLCASSLGAAPNTGELFFGEGSRLTVL.

The CDR3 loop is CASSQDTGVGYEQYF. CDR3 sequence (DNA): TGCGCCAGCAGCCAAGATACAGGGGTTGGATACGAGCAGTACTTC. The gene calls are TRBV4-1 and TRBJ2-7; TRBD1 agrees at 7 bases. The CDR3 covers 15 residues. V was clipped by 0 bases and J by 4 bases; unmatched bases: 6. The germline V gene has CDR1 MGHRA and CDR2 YSYEKL.

As to this clone: Given the absence of the conserved phenylalanine or tryptophan at the CDR3 end, a read error is likely. The DNA is omitted, as the CDR3 cannot be located on it reliably, and the CDR3 follows TCRdb's listing. The chain has TRBV23-1 and TRBJ1-2; the listed D gene, TRBD1, was not tested against the DNA. TRBV23-1 is recorded as an ORF, its role being uncertain. The CDR3 is 12 amino acids in total, end residues counted. CDR3 sequence reads: CASRRQGRSPAT.

The chain has TRBV2 and TRBJ1-4; D is possibly TRBD1 (6 bases). Germline V gene data show CDR1 as SNHLY and CDR2 as FYNNEI. The CDR3 is 13 amino acids. Trimming shortened V by 6 bases and J by 8 bases, and 13 bases separated the two germline ends. Here the CDR3 DNA reads TGTGCCAGCAGAGGTCAGGGGCAGGAAAAACTGTTTTTT. It specifies CASRGQGQEKLFF.

A few counts support this clone. The V gene is TRBV2, the J gene TRBJ2-5; D is possibly TRBD1 or TRBD2 (6 bases each). Germline CDR1 reads SNHLY; CDR2 reads FYNNEI. This CDR3 region has 12 residues. Trimming shortened V by 6 bases and J by 4 bases, and 9 bases separated the two germline ends. The CDR3 sequence: CASRQGGETQYF. The CDR3 DNA reads as TGTGCCAGCAGACAGGGAGGAGAGACCCAGTACTTC.

The chain carries TRBV5-4 and TRBJ2-5, with 10 bases matching TRBD1. This CDR3 is built from 15 residues. The ends lost 3 bases at V and 3 bases at J; junction bases unmatched: 5. Germline V gene sequence: CDR1 SGHNT, CDR2 YYREEE (reference sequence). CDR3 protein: CASSSPGQGKETQYF. Written as DNA, the CDR3 is TGTGCCAGCAGCTCCCCGGGACAGGGGAAAGAGACCCAGTACTTC.

The chain combines TRBV9 with TRBJ1-2; the match to TRBD1 covers 9 bases. Germline V gene data show CDR1 as SGDLS and CDR2 as YYNGEE. The ends lost 4 bases at V and 4 bases at J; junction bases unmatched: 8. CDR3 size: 15 residues. The CDR3 loop reads CASSLLQGAGYGYTF. DNA for the CDR3: TGTGCCAGCAGCCTTTTACAGGGGGCTGGCTATGGCTACACCTTC.

In its sample, this clone was seen once. The genes are TRBV28 and TRBJ1-3; D ambiguous. Trimming removed 5 bases at V and 0 bases at J, with 8 bases between. The germline CDR1 and CDR2 sequences are MDHEN and SYDVKM. The CDR3 totals 14 residues. The CDR3 sequence is CASSPDISGNTIYF. CDR3 sequence (DNA): TGTGCCAGCAGTCCGGATATCTCTGGAAACACCATATATTTT.